This T cell receptor (beta chain) was sequenced in a study of monozygotic twins with inflammatory bowel disease (dated by TCRdb to between 2018 and 2021). Some background on the complete study: A total of some 30 monozygotic twin pairs were included in the full study, comprising nine German pairs (four IBD-concordant, five IBD-discordant) and 19 IBD-discordant Danish pairs. Disease-associated traits were sought mainly through comparisons between IBD patients and their genetically identical healthy co-twins within discordant pairs. Each individual had, on average, about 151 000 unique TCRalpha sequences and 181 000 unique TCRbeta sequences available for analysis. Overall results and qualifications from the work: No single strong signal or clonotype linked to IBD turned up in the results, so the idea that one exists was not supported. Because patients were on differing immunosuppressive treatments, the repertoires may have picked up extra background noise and inter-individual variability. Fewer clonotypes were shared with other individuals by IBD patients than by healthy twins, most markedly in patients showing signs of disease activity. Concordant and discordant twins showed no difference in repertoire similarity, possibly because of limited statistical power. IBD patients had lower TCRbeta repertoire diversity, measured by the inverse Simpson index, than their healthy co-twins. The analysis was unable to tell apart different T cell subtypes.

The CDR3 contains 14 residues, cysteine and phenylalanine counted. No coding sequence is recorded. Looking up the germline V gene yields CDR1 MNHEY and CDR2 SVGEGT. About this clonotype: Which antigen it targets is not known.

The library was built by means of 5' RACE. For each TCR library, roughly 3,600 ng of total RNA was used. cDNA was synthesized with SMARTScribe reverse transcriptase in eight separate reactions per sample. During cDNA synthesis, template switching was used to introduce unique molecular identifiers that contained a 6-nucleotide sample barcode. TCRalpha and TCRbeta cDNA was amplified in two nested PCRs of about 16 and 10 cycles, and bead purification was carried out after each PCR. Before amplification, the cDNA was both treated with uracil DNA-glycosylase and purified with the QIAquick PCR purification kit. In the second PCR, Illumina TruSeq-compatible adapters and sample-specific barcodes were added. TapeStation and Qubit were used to check library quality and concentration, and 4.5 to 6.5 ng of each library was pooled. Sequencing of the pooled libraries was done on an Illumina HiSeq2500 single-index Rapid Run using custom sequencing primers and 2 x 100 bp reads. From the authors' description of their analysis: UMI-based consensus assembly with MiGEC version 1.2.6 was used to correct PCR and sequencing errors. MiXCR version 2.1.1 handled V(D)J alignment, clonotype assembly and CDR3 extraction. Gene usage, clonotype sharing and MAIT/NKT TCR abundance were normalised by analysing the top 1000, 10 000 and 20 000 clonotypes per sample. Diversity was computed as the inverse Simpson index with the vegan R package after downsampling to 27 000 UMIs. Paired Mann-Whitney U tests were applied to discordant twin pairs, and Benjamini-Hochberg correction was used for multiple testing. Reprocessed by TCRdb, the reads give a single entry per CDR3 protein sequence, without DNA. V and J calls and clone size were set by TCRdb, not the authors. The table of this sample itemizes fewer than 550,000 distinct CDR3 sequences. Clones ranked in the top ten supply 2.4% of the sample.

From each donor, an approximately 2.3 ml peripheral blood sample was drawn into PAXgene tubes and stored at -80 degrees C. Without T cell sorting, total RNA was isolated from whole blood using the PAXgene blood miRNA kit on an automated QIAcube. Peripheral blood from monozygotic twin pairs who were concordant or discordant for inflammatory bowel disease underwent deep TCRalpha and TCRbeta repertoire profiling using unique molecular barcoding. Smoking habits were recorded for all twin pairs, with individuals classified as current, former or never smokers. The chain joins TRBV6-2 or TRBV6-3 to TRBJ2-7; the D call of TRBD1 rests on TCRdb alone, since no DNA is present to check it. This receptor was identified in a human donor with ulcerative colitis or Crohn's disease, or a healthy co-twin of an affected twin (not recorded which). The sample consisted of blood. The CDR3 reads as follows: CASSRDRGRAGQYF.